The 8 T cell receptor beta chains given below trace back to one sample, sequenced in a study of OX40 agonist ivuxolimab in advanced cancers. Here immunoSEQ multiplex PCR was the method, and the copy in TCRdb shows in-frame clones only, minus some. Here the sample spans 48,000 or so clones, about 88% being singletons. The material sequenced was CD4+ or CD8+ T cells sorted from blood, taken in a trial of the OX40 agonist ivuxolimab. The receptors stem from an adult with an advanced solid tumor such as melanoma, head and neck, liver or kidney cancer.

This clone was seen a single time. The chain uses TRBV21-1 and TRBJ1-3; the D call in the table, TRBD1, was not verified against the DNA. TRBV21-1 is tagged as a pseudogene. CDR3 length: 17 residues. The CDR3 reads CASSGIRGEPSGNTIYF. The CDR3 coding sequence is TGTGCCAGCAGCGGCATAAGGGGCGAACCCTCTGGAAACACCATATATTTT.

This rearrangement joins TRBV6-1 to TRBJ1-2; D is ambiguous. V lost 2 bases and J 5 bases, leaving 12 bases between the germline ends. Germline loops: CDR1 MNHNS, CDR2 SASEGT. The CDR3 length is 14 residues. CDR3 in DNA: TGTGCCAGCAGTGAATCTGGCCTTCTTTATGGCTACACCTTC. Its translation is CASSESGLLYGYTF.

This rearrangement joins TRBV9 to TRBJ2-3; D is possibly TRBD1 (5 bases). Germline V gene lookup returns CDR1 SGDLS and CDR2 YYNGEE. There are 15 residues in the CDR3. Trimming stripped 0 bases from V and 2 bases from J, with 10 bases between. The CDR3 sequence: CASSVDNRYTDTQYF. Here the CDR3 DNA reads TGTGCCAGCAGCGTAGATAACAGGTACACAGATACGCAGTATTTT.

V gene TRBV7-9 combines with J gene TRBJ2-7, with 7 positions matching TRBD1. Germline loops: CDR1 SEHNR, CDR2 FQNEAQ (reference sequence). The CDR3 has 15 amino acids. The V segment lost 4 bases and the J segment 4 bases; nucleotides outside the gene matches: 10. The DNA for the CDR3 is TGTGCCAGCAGCTCACAGGGACAGAAGTTATACGAGCAGTACTTC. It translates to CASSSQGQKLYEQYF.

The gene calls are TRBV10-2 and TRBJ2-7, with TRBD1 identical over 7 bases. Germline CDR1 reads WSHSY; CDR2 reads SAAADI. The CDR3 has 13 amino acids. Germline trimming cut 3 bases from V and 7 bases from J; bases unmatched to any gene: 6. CDR3 sequence: CASSEQGTGEQYF. As DNA, the CDR3 is TGCGCCAGCAGTGAACAGGGGACGGGGGAGCAGTACTTC.

The chain couples TRBV2 to TRBJ2-1; TRBD2 matches 8 bases. The CDR3 has 15 amino acids. Germline CDR1 SNHLY, CDR2 FYNNEI. J gave up 0 bases and V 4 bases, and 2 bases lay outside the gene matches. The CDR3 coding sequence is TGTGCCAGCAGTGCTAGCGGGTACTCCTACAATGAGCAGTTCTTC. Translation: CASSASGYSYNEQFF.

The chain links TRBV5-1 to TRBJ1-4; D is unclear. CDR1 SGHRS and CDR2 YFSETQ come from the germline V gene. V was shortened by 4 bases and J by 4 bases, with 14 bases between the two germline ends. The CDR3 is made up of 15 amino acids. CDR3 sequence: CASSLTTNINEKLFF. The CDR3, as DNA: TGCGCCAGCAGCCTAACTACCAACATTAATGAAAAACTGTTTTTT. Combining the CDR3 with reference TRBV5-1 and TRBJ1-4 gives the whole variable domain KAGVTQTPRYLIKTRGQQVTLSCSPISGHRSVSWYQQTPGQGLQFLFEYFSETQRNKGNFPGRFSGRQFSNSRSEMNVSTLELGDSALYLCASSLTTNINEKLFFGSGTQLSVL.

V usage is TRBV18 and J usage is TRBJ2-4; 7 bases align to TRBD2. This CDR3 spans 17 amino acids. With V trimmed by 3 bases and J by 1 base, 9 bases remained unmatched. Germline V lookup: CDR1 KGHSH, CDR2 LQKENI. The CDR3 loop reads CASSPRSGKEAKNIQYF. The CDR3 DNA reads TGTGCCAGCTCACCGAGGAGCGGGAAGGAGGCCAAAAACATTCAGTACTTC.